Each of the 21 T cell receptor beta chains below was sequenced from the same sample in a study of immune cell composition in non-small cell lung cancer. Produced via immunoSEQ multiplex PCR; TCRdb's table is partial and in-frame only. This table has some 3,100 clones, roughly 80% appearing once. The sequencing sample was made of lung tumor tissue. Receptor source: a human donor with non-small cell lung cancer.

V usage is TRBV19 and J usage is TRBJ1-5; 7 bases line up with TRBD1. This CDR3 is built from 19 residues. V was pared by 10 bases and J by 8 bases, with 29 bases of the junction left unmatched. CDR1 is LNHDA, CDR2 SQIVND, per germline (reference sequence). CDR3 nucleotides: TGTGCCACCAGTAGTCGAACTCTAACCGGGACAGAAAAAAAGGAGCCCCAGCATTTT. It is translated as CATSSRTLTGTEKKEPQHF.

V gene TRBV7-2 combines with J gene TRBJ2-7; TRBD1 might be the D (5 bases). This CDR3 region has 12 residues. Germline loops: CDR1 SGHTA, CDR2 FQGNSA. V shed 3 bases and J shed 5 bases, with 8 bases lying between them. The CDR3 region has the DNA TGTGCCAGCAGCTTTTACAGGCACGAGCAGTACTTC. Translated, it gives CASSFYRHEQYF.

The V gene is TRBV7-8, the J gene TRBJ2-2, with TRBD1 identical over 7 bases. This CDR3 is built from 15 residues. V shed 0 bases, J shed 4 bases, and the junction held 2 bases outside the gene matches. Germline lookup yields CDR1 SGHVS and CDR2 FQNEAQ. The CDR3 nucleotides read TGTGCCAGCAGCTTAGCAGGGGGCCGCACCGGGGAGCTGTTTTTT. Residues: CASSLAGGRTGELFF.

The V call is TRBV7-2, the J call TRBJ1-1, with D uncertain. The CDR3 is 14 residues long. Germline values: CDR1 SGHTA, CDR2 FQGNSA. The germline V and J ends were trimmed by 1 base and 7 bases, with 13 bases remaining between them. The CDR3 DNA is TGTGCCAGCAGCTTAGTCAAATCCAGGTATGAAGCTTTCTTT. Its protein product is CASSLVKSRYEAFF.

The V and J genes are TRBV10-3 and TRBJ1-1, with 9 bases identical to TRBD1. The J segment lost 4 bases and the V segment lost 5 bases, leaving 8 bases of the junction unmatched. CDR1 is ENHRY and CDR2 is SYGVKD in the germline V gene. CDR3 length: 15 amino acids. As DNA, the CDR3 is TGTGCCATCAGTACCACGGGACAGGGCGGCACTGAAGCTTTCTTT. Encoded protein: CAISTTGQGGTEAFF.

The genes are TRBV2 and TRBJ1-5; D gene unclear. The ends were cut back, 4 bases at V and 6 bases at J, with 7 bases in the middle. The CDR3 has 12 residues. Germline V gene lookup returns CDR1 SNHLY and CDR2 FYNNEI. The CDR3 protein is CASSAPRQPQHF. As DNA, the CDR3 is TGTGCCAGCAGTGCCCCTCGTCAGCCCCAGCATTTT.

This rearrangement joins TRBV10-3 to TRBJ2-5, with 9 bases matching TRBD2. With V trimmed by 3 bases and J by 0 bases, 11 bases remained unmatched. The CDR3 is 18 amino acids. Germline CDR1 is ENHRY and CDR2 is SYGVKD. The CDR3 here is CAISDPPRSGGYQETQYF. The CDR3 coding sequence is TGTGCCATCAGTGACCCCCCCCGCAGCGGGGGGTACCAAGAGACCCAGTACTTC.

This chain links TRBV4-1 with TRBJ2-1; 8 nucleotides agree with TRBD2. Trimming at V came to 4 bases and at J to 0 bases, leaving 17 bases not matched to a gene. CDR1 MGHRA and CDR2 YSYEKL come from the germline V gene. CDR3 size: 20 residues. DNA of the CDR3: TGCGCCAGCAGCCTCGGGAGGGGCCAGGGAGGGGAGAGCTCCTACAATGAGCAGTTCTTC. As protein: CASSLGRGQGGESSYNEQFF.

V and J are TRBV4-1 and TRBJ2-5; D uncertain. V lost 1 base, J lost 4 bases, and 13 bases lay in between. Germline loops: CDR1 MGHRA, CDR2 YSYEKL. This CDR3 has 15 amino acids. In DNA form, the CDR3 reads TGCGCCAGCAGCCAAGTTTCCGGGTTCGGAGAGACCCAGTACTTC. This translates into CASSQVSGFGETQYF.

This rearrangement joins TRBV11-3 to TRBJ1-2, with 9 bases fitting TRBD1. Germline loops: CDR1 SGHNT, CDR2 YENEEA. The CDR3 is 15 residues long. J was trimmed by 4 bases and V by 6 bases; bases with no gene match: 9. The CDR3 is CASRAPGQGIYGYTF. The CDR3 DNA sequence: TGTGCCAGCAGGGCCCCGGGACAGGGCATCTATGGCTACACCTTC.

The V gene is TRBV7-5, the J gene TRBJ1-6; the D call in the table, TRBD1, was not verified against the DNA. TRBV7-5 is annotated as a pseudogene. CDR3 length: 13 amino acids. The CDR3 DNA is TGTGCCAGCAGCCTCGGACAGGGAACACCCCTCCACTTT. Translating it yields CASSLGQGTPLHF.

The chain carries TRBV18 and TRBJ2-7, with 9 positions matching TRBD1. The CDR3 is made up of 15 amino acids. The junction had 8 bases not matched to a gene; V was cut back by 4 bases and J by 4 bases. Per germline, CDR1 KGHSH and CDR2 LQKENI. This CDR3 reads CASSRGTGSRYEQYF. The CDR3 region has the DNA TGTGCCAGCTCACGGGGGACAGGGTCGAGGTACGAGCAGTACTTC.

V and J are TRBV4-3 and TRBJ2-7, with TRBD1 matching 8 bases. The V segment lost 0 bases and the J segment 4 bases; nucleotides outside the gene matches: 5. CDR1 LGHNA and CDR2 YSLEER come from the germline V gene. This CDR3 region has 15 residues. The CDR3 DNA reads as TGCGCCAGCAGCCAAGAAAACAGGGGGAGGTACGAGCAGTACTTC. This sequence encodes CASSQENRGRYEQYF.

The chain combines TRBV28 with TRBJ1-6; the D is unclear. The germline gives CDR1 MDHEN, CDR2 SYDVKM. Trimming took off 1 base at V and 0 bases at J, with 7 bases between the two ends. The length of the CDR3 is 16 residues. The chain's CDR3 is CASSLLGSSYNSPLHF. The CDR3 nucleotides read TGTGCCAGCAGTTTATTGGGGAGCTCCTATAATTCACCCCTCCACTTT.

The chain joins TRBV12-5 to TRBJ2-2; 7 nucleotides agree with TRBD2. The V segment lost 0 bases and the J segment 1 base; nucleotides outside the gene matches: 5. Germline lookup yields CDR1 LGHNT and CDR2 FRNRAP. CDR3 length: 17 residues. The CDR3 sequence: CASGLVLSGGNTGELFF. CDR3 nucleotide sequence: TGTGCTAGTGGTTTGGTACTATCGGGGGGGAACACCGGGGAGCTGTTTTTT.

This clone has more than one count but fewer than ten. The chain employs TRBV5-6 and TRBJ1-2; a possible D gene is TRBD1 (5 bases). The V end lost 5 bases, the J end lost 8 bases, and 22 bases lay between the germline ends. CDR3 length: 15 residues. CDR1 is SGHDT, CDR2 YYEEEE, per germline. CDR3 loop: CASRGRGVLSEGYTF. CDR3 DNA: TGTGCCAGCAGGGGGCGCGGGGTGCTCTCGGAGGGCTACACCTTC.

The CDR3 DNA follows: TGTGCCAGCAGGAGGTTGGGTGAGCAGTTCTTC. The encoded protein is CASRRLGEQFF. The V call is TRBV11-2, the J call TRBJ2-1, with unresolved D. V lost 6 bases and J lost 9, with 9 bases in between. This CDR3 region has 11 residues. Germline V gene lookup returns CDR1 SGHAT and CDR2 FQNNGV.

The gene calls are TRBV4-1 and TRBJ2-5; maybe TRBD2 (5 bases). Germline CDR1 MGHRA, CDR2 YSYEKL. The CDR3 contains 16 residues. Trimming stripped 1 base from V and 3 bases from J, with 15 bases between. The chain's CDR3 is CASSQVMGRDKETQYF. The CDR3 DNA reads as TGCGCCAGCAGCCAAGTTATGGGGAGAGATAAAGAGACCCAGTACTTC.

The chain employs TRBV5-5 and TRBJ2-1; D might be TRBD1 (6 bases). V was trimmed by 1 base and J by 8 bases, leaving 13 bases between them. The CDR3 spans 14 residues. Germline values: CDR1 SGHKS, CDR2 YYEKEE (reference sequence). CDR3 DNA sequence: TGTGCCAGCAGCTTGACACAGGGTATCGATGAGCAGTTCTTC. Protein product: CASSLTQGIDEQFF.

V gene TRBV5-1 combines with J gene TRBJ2-3; tentatively, D is TRBD1 (6 bases). The V gene's germline CDR1 is SGHRS and CDR2 YFSETQ. Trimming cost V 2 bases and J 4 bases, with 11 bases left between them. CDR3 length: 14 amino acids. The CDR3 is CASSLGGAADTQYF. CDR3 nucleotides: TGCGCCAGCAGCTTAGGGGGTGCGGCAGATACGCAGTATTTT.

This chain joins TRBV9 and TRBJ2-2, with D possibly being TRBD1 (5 bases). There are 16 residues in the CDR3. V was pared by 4 bases and J by 6 bases, with 19 bases between. CDR1 and CDR2 (germline): SGDLS, YYNGEE. This CDR3 is CASSFSGGPRAGELFF. The CDR3 DNA reads TGTGCCAGCAGCTTTAGTGGTGGACCCAGGGCCGGGGAGCTGTTTTTT.